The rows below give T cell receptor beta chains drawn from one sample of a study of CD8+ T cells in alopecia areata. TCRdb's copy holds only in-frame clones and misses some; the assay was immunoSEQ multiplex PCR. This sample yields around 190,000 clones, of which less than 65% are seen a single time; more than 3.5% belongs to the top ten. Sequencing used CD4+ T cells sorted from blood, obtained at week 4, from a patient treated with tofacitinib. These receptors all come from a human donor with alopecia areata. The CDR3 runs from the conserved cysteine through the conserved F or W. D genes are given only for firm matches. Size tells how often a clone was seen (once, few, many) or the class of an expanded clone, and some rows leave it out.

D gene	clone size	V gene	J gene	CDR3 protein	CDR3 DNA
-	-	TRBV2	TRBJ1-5	CASGQTNQPQHF	TGTGCCAGCGGACAGACAAATCAGCCCCAGCATTTT
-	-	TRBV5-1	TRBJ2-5	CASSLGRETQYF	TGCGCCAGCAGCTTGGGTCGGGAGACCCAGTACTTC
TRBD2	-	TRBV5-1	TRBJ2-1	CASTATGGTYNEQFF	TGCGCCAGCACCGCAACGGGGGGTACCTACAATGAGCAGTTCTTC
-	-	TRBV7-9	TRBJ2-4	CASSFLRDIQYF	TGTGCCAGCAGCTTTTTGCGGGACATTCAGTACTTC
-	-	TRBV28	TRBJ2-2	CAGAPPGANTGELFF	TGTGCGGGCGCCCCCCCCGGCGCGAACACCGGGGAGCTGTTTTTT
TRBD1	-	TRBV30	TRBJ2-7	CACHRDRPYEQYF	TGTGCCTGCCACCGGGACAGACCCTACGAGCAGTACTTC
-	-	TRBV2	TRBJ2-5	CASTSLNYQETQYF	TGTGCCAGCACCAGCCTAAACTACCAAGAGACCCAGTACTTC
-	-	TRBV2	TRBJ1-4	CASRPRATNEKLFF	TGTGCCAGCAGACCACGGGCAACTAATGAAAAACTGTTTTTT
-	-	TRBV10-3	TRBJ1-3	CASSYSGLSGNTIYF	TGTGCCAGCAGTTACTCGGGTCTCTCTGGAAACACCATATATTTT
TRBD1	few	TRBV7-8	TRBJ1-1	CASSPTGLGTEAFF	TGTGCCAGCAGCCCGACAGGGTTGGGCACTGAAGCTTTCTTT
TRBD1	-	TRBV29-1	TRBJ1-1	CSAAGQMNTEAFF	TGCAGCGCTGCGGGACAGATGAACACTGAAGCTTTCTTT
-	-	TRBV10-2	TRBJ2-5	CASSESRETQYF	TGCGCCAGCAGTGAGAGTAGGGAGACCCAGTACTTC
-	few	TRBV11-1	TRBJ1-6	CASSGTHSPLHF	TGTGCCAGCAGTGGGACTCATTCACCCCTCCACTTT
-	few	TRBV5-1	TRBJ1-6	CASTRTGTEGSPLHF	TGCGCCAGCACCCGAACCGGGACCGAGGGTTCACCCCTCCACTTT
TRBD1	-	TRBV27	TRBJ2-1	CATFRGNEQFF	TGTGCCACCTTCAGGGGGAATGAGCAGTTCTTC
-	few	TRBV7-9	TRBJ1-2	CASSLDGGGYGYTF	TGTGCCAGCAGCTTAGACGGAGGCGGCTATGGCTACACCTTC
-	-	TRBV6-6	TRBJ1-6	CASSSPQSYNSPLHF	TGTGCCAGCAGTTCCCCGCAGTCCTATAATTCACCCCTCCACTTT
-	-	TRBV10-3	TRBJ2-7	CAIRDSPKPYEQYF	TGTGCCATCAGGGACAGTCCTAAGCCTTACGAGCAGTACTTC
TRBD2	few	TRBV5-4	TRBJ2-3	CASSSPGLAGAVDTQYF	TGTGCCAGCAGCTCCCCTGGACTAGCGGGGGCGGTAGATACGCAGTATTTT
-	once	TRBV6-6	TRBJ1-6	CASSQQGTNSPLHF	TGTGCCAGCAGTCAACAGGGAACGAATTCACCCCTCCACTTT
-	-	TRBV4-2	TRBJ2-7	CASRQILQPPYEQYF	TGTGCCAGCAGACAGATCCTTCAGCCTCCCTACGAGCAGTACTTC
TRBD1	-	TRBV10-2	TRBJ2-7	CASSERGQGAYEQYF	TGCGCCAGCAGTGAGAGGGGACAGGGGGCGTACGAGCAGTACTTC
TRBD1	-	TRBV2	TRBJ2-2	CASSWTGTAGELFF	TGTGCCAGCAGTTGGACAGGGACAGCCGGGGAGCTGTTTTTT
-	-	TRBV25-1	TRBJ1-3	CASSESGEGTSSGNTIYF	TGTGCCAGCAGTGAATCGGGGGAGGGAACGAGCTCTGGAAACACCATATATTTT
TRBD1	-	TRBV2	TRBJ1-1	CASTRRGTGIVLVSTEAFF	TGTGCCAGCACCCGGCGAGGGACAGGGATTGTTCTGGTGAGCACTGAAGCTTTCTTT
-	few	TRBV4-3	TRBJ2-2	CASSQDPYGELFF	TGCGCCAGCAGCCAAGATCCGTACGGGGAGCTGTTTTTT
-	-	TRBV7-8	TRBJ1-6	CASSKMTDSPLHF	TGTGCCAGCAGCAAGATGACGGATTCACCCCTCCACTTT
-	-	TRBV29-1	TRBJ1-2	CSVEKGNSYGYTF	TGCAGCGTTGAAAAAGGGAATTCCTATGGCTACACCTTC
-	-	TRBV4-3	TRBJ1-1	CASSPLFVRDTEAFF	TGCGCCAGCAGCCCCCTCTTCGTACGGGACACTGAAGCTTTCTTT
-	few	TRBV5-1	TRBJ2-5	CASSFRGYPGETQYF	TGCGCCAGCAGCTTTAGAGGGTACCCCGGGGAGACCCAGTACTTC
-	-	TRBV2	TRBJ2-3	CASSDPRTTDTQYF	TGTGCCAGCAGTGACCCCCGTACCACAGATACGCAGTATTTT
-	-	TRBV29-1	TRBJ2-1	CSMSRYNEQFF	TGCAGCATGAGCCGTTACAATGAGCAGTTCTTC
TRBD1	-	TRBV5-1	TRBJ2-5	CASSLTGGRETQYF	TGCGCCAGCAGCTTGACAGGGGGCCGGGAGACCCAGTACTTC
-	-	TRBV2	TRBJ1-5	CASSENLYNQPQHF	TGTGCCAGCAGTGAAAATTTGTATAATCAGCCCCAGCATTTT
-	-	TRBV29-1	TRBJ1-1	CSVKLTQTGNTEAFF	TGCAGCGTTAAACTTACCCAAACAGGGAACACTGAAGCTTTCTTT
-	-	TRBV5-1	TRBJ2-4	CASSLTGSDKNIQYF	TGCGCCAGCAGCTTGACAGGGTCGGACAAAAACATTCAGTACTTC
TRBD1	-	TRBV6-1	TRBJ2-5	CASSGGTGEGETQYF	TGTGCCAGCAGTGGCGGGACAGGGGAAGGGGAGACCCAGTACTTC
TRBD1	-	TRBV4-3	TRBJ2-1	CASSRDSNTNEQFF	TGCGCCAGCAGCCGGGACAGCAATACTAATGAGCAGTTCTTC
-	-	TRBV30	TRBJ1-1	CAWSSQGGGLNTEAFF	TGTGCCTGGAGTAGCCAGGGTGGTGGTCTCAACACTGAAGCTTTCTTT
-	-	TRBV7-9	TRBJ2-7	CASFGNIYEQYF	TGTGCCAGCTTCGGTAATATCTACGAGCAGTACTTC
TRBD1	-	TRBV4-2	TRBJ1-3	CASSRQQDRNSGNTIYF	TGTGCCAGCAGCCGACAACAGGACAGGAACTCTGGAAACACCATATATTTT
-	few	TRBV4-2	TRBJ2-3	CASSQKLRESTDTQYF	TGTGCCAGCAGCCAGAAGTTGCGGGAAAGCACAGATACGCAGTATTTT
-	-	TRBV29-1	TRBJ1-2	CSVEATGMGYGYTF	TGTAGCGTTGAAGCTACGGGTATGGGGTATGGCTACACCTTC
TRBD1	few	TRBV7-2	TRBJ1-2	CASSATGTGVNYGYTF	TGTGCCAGCAGCGCTACCGGGACAGGGGTTAACTATGGCTACACCTTC
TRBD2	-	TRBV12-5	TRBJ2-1	CASGLAGTSGGANEQFF	TGTGCTAGTGGTTTGGCCGGGACTAGCGGGGGGGCCAATGAGCAGTTCTTC
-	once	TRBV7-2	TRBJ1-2	CASSLSGIGGYTF	TGTGCCAGCAGCTTAAGCGGGATCGGCGGCTACACCTTC
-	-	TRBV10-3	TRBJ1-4	CAIRASGVEKLFF	TGTGCCATCAGGGCGTCGGGAGTTGAAAAACTGTTTTTT
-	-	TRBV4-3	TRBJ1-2	CASSQDPPPPRDGYTF	TGCGCCAGCAGCCAAGATCCCCCACCCCCGAGGGATGGCTACACCTTC
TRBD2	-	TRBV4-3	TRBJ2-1	CASSQGSGGRSYNEQFF	TGCGCCAGCAGCCAGGGTAGCGGGGGACGCTCCTACAATGAGCAGTTCTTC
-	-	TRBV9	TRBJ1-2	CASARAGYGYTF	TGTGCCAGCGCTAGGGCAGGCTATGGCTACACCTTC
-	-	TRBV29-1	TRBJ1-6	CSVSEAGTGSPLHF	TGCAGTGTCAGCGAGGCGGGGACGGGTTCACCCCTCCACTTT